The present T cell receptor (beta chain) was sequenced within a study of blood T cells in healthy people across ages. Study-wide results and caveats: When one million T cells were used, diversity estimates were thought to be underestimates.

A second PCR of 7 to 11 cycles used a sample-barcoded 5' primer and a J-beta primer mix. The yield of each sample was at least 2.5 million CDR3-containing paired-end reads. TCRdb processed the 5' RACE reads anew with MiXCR; each CDR3 protein has one entry. The repertoire includes roughly 1.4 million distinct CDR3 sequences, roughly 64% of them detected once, and approximately 7% sits in the top ten. About this clonotype itself: Its antigen remains unknown.

In germline, CDR1 is MNHEY, CDR2 SVGEGT. This CDR3 has 16 residues. V was pared by 2 bases and J by 1 base, with 15 bases between. The sample taken for sequencing was blood. The receptor comes from a young man in good health. This chain connects TRBV6-2 or TRBV6-3 to TRBJ2-7; D may match TRBD1 or TRBD2 (6 bases each). As DNA, the CDR3 is TGTGCCAGCAGTTACCCAACCGGGGGCGCATCCTACGAGCAGTACTTC. Translation gives CASSYPTGGASYEQYF.